These T cell receptor beta chains were read from a single sample in a study of cytomegalovirus exposure and HLA in healthy donors. Method: immunoSEQ multiplex PCR; TCRdb's copy keeps in-frame clones and lacks some. The table includes some 69,000 clones, approximately 93% detected once. Specimen: PBMCs. These receptors originate from a man younger than 30 in good health and CMV-seropositive. CDR3s include the opening cysteine and the closing phenylalanine or tryptophan. The D gene is left open where the match is weak. Part of the rows lack a size; the others show once, few, many or a class for expanded clones.

d_call | clone_size | j_call | v_call | cdr3_length | cdr3_nt | cdr3_aa
NA | NA | TRBJ1-2 | TRBV28 | 17 | TGTGCCAGCAGTCCAGCGGACTCCCGGCTCGCTAACTATGGCTACACCTTC | CASSPADSRLANYGYTF
NA | NA | TRBJ1-2 | TRBV6-5 | 14 | TGTGCCAGCAGAACAACAGGGTTCGAATATGGCTACACCTTC | CASRTTGFEYGYTF
NA | NA | TRBJ2-6 | TRBV2 | 16 | TGTGCCAGCAGGCAGGGGTTTGGATCAGGGGCCAACGTCCTGACTTTC | CASRQGFGSGANVLTF
TRBD1 | NA | TRBJ2-7 | TRBV7-6 | 17 | TGTGCCAGCAGCTTGTCGCGGGGAGGACAGGGTGTCCACGAGCAGTACTTC | CASSLSRGGQGVHEQYF
NA | NA | TRBJ1-1 | TRBV5-1 | 14 | TGCGCCAGCAGCTTGGACACAGTGAACACTGAAGCTTTCTTT | CASSLDTVNTEAFF
TRBD2 | NA | TRBJ2-1 | TRBV7-9 | 15 | TGTGCCAGCAGCGGCCGGGAGGCCACCTACAATGAGCAGTTCTTC | CASSGREATYNEQFF
NA | NA | TRBJ2-1 | TRBV6-6 | 16 | TGTGCCAGCAGTACCACCCTAGGGGGGGCCTACAATGAGCAGTTCTTC | CASSTTLGGAYNEQFF
NA | NA | TRBJ1-4 | TRBV28 | 12 | TGTGCCAGCAGTTTGTCAAACGGTAAACTGTTTTTT | CASSLSNGKLFF
NA | NA | TRBJ2-3 | TRBV10-1 | 17 | TGCGCCAGCAGTGAGTCCCCGGAGGCCCTAACCCAAGATACGCAGTATTTT | CASSESPEALTQDTQYF
NA | NA | TRBJ1-2 | TRBV30 | 11 | NA | CAWSVGGGSTF
NA | NA | TRBJ1-4 | TRBV28 | 14 | TGTGCCAGCAGTAGGCCGGGATATTATGAAAAACTGTTTTTT | CASSRPGYYEKLFF
TRBD1 | NA | TRBJ2-6 | TRBV7-8 | 16 | TGTGCCAGCAGCCCCTATACAGGGGCCGGGGCCAACGTCCTGACTTTC | CASSPYTGAGANVLTF
NA | NA | TRBJ1-1 | TRBV27 | 16 | TGTGCCAGCCCTCCAGACAGGAGTAAACAAAACACTGAAGCTTTCTTT | CASPPDRSKQNTEAFF
TRBD1 | NA | TRBJ2-1 | TRBV6-4 | 15 | TGTGCCAGCAGCCCCGGGACAGGTGAATACAATGAGCAGTTCTTC | CASSPGTGEYNEQFF
TRBD1 | NA | TRBJ2-7 | TRBV6-1 | 13 | TGTGCCACTAGGACAGGGCTCAATTACGAGCAGTACTTC | CATRTGLNYEQYF
NA | NA | TRBJ1-4 | TRBV7-9 | 14 | TGTGCCAGCAGCCCGAGCCCCCGGGATGAAAAACTGTTTTTT | CASSPSPRDEKLFF
NA | NA | TRBJ1-3 | TRBV5-6 | 17 | TGTGCCAGCAGCTTACGGCGGAAGACTTACTCTGGAAACACCATATATTTT | CASSLRRKTYSGNTIYF
TRBD2 | NA | TRBJ2-1 | TRBV9 | 15 | TGTGCCAGCAGCGTAGTAGCGGGAGGGCCGGCTGAGCAGTTCTTC | CASSVVAGGPAEQFF
NA | NA | TRBJ2-3 | TRBV6-4 | 15 | TGTGCCAGCAGTGAGAGGGCGAGTGAGGCAGATACGCAGTATTTT | CASSERASEADTQYF
TRBD2 | NA | TRBJ2-3 | TRBV6-6 | 15 | TGTGCCAGCAGACTAGCGGGGGGGCGGGCAGATACGCAGTATTTT | CASRLAGGRADTQYF
TRBD1 | NA | TRBJ1-1 | TRBV7-2 | 12 | TGTGCCAGCACCGCACAGGGGTCTGAAGCTTTCTTT | CASTAQGSEAFF
NA | NA | TRBJ2-6 | TRBV19 | 14 | TGTGCCAGTAGTATTCTAGGAGGGGCCAACGTCCTGACTTTC | CASSILGGANVLTF
NA | NA | TRBJ2-7 | TRBV6-1 | 11 | TGTGCCAGCAGTAACAGGGTTGAGCAGTACTTC | CASSNRVEQYF
TRBD2 | NA | TRBJ2-7 | TRBV5-4 | 16 | TGTGCCAGCAGCCCGTCTAGCGGGAGGGCCCGCTACGAGCAGTACTTC | CASSPSSGRARYEQYF
NA | NA | TRBJ1-1 | TRBV7-2 | 14 | TGTGCCAGCAGCTTAACCAGGGTGAACACTGAAGCTTTCTTT | CASSLTRVNTEAFF
TRBD2 | NA | TRBJ2-2 | TRBV27 | 15 | TGTGCCAGCAGTTGGGCTAGCGGGCACACCGGGGAGCTGTTTTTT | CASSWASGHTGELFF
NA | NA | TRBJ1-1 | TRBV6-1 | 17 | TGTGCCAGCAGTGAGGCAGGGCGACAGGTGATGAACACTGAAGCTTTCTTT | CASSEAGRQVMNTEAFF
TRBD1 | NA | TRBJ2-3 | TRBV27 | 12 | TGTGCCAGCAGTGCCTGGGACAGGACGCAGTATTTT | CASSAWDRTQYF
TRBD2 | NA | TRBJ2-2 | TRBV19 | 17 | TGTGCCAGTAGGACTAGCGGGAGCCCTTCGAACACCGGGGAGCTGTTTTTT | CASRTSGSPSNTGELFF
NA | NA | TRBJ1-4 | TRBV19 | 15 | TGTGCCAGTAGTCCTATGACAAGTGCTAATGAAAAACTGTTTTTT | CASSPMTSANEKLFF
TRBD1 | NA | TRBJ1-1 | TRBV18 | 14 | TGTGCCAGCTCACCGGGACAGGGGGCGACGGCAGCTTTCTTT | CASSPGQGATAAFF
TRBD2 | NA | TRBJ2-6 | TRBV19 | 17 | TGTGCCAGCGGGGGACTAGCGGGGGGCTCTGGGGCCAACGTCCTGACTTTC | CASGGLAGGSGANVLTF
NA | NA | TRBJ1-2 | TRBV9 | 14 | TGTGCCAGCCGACGATCCGACAGGATCCATGGCTACACCTTC | CASRRSDRIHGYTF
NA | once | TRBJ1-2 | TRBV27 | 15 | TGTGCCAGCAGTTTTTTTTTCGGGGCTAACTATGGCTACACCTTC | CASSFFFGANYGYTF
TRBD1 | NA | TRBJ1-2 | TRBV27 | 16 | TGTGCCAGCAGTACGGCCTGGGACAGGGTTAACTATGGCTACACCTTC | CASSTAWDRVNYGYTF
TRBD1 | NA | TRBJ2-7 | TRBV6-5 | 15 | TGTGCCAGCAGCCACAGGGGTGAAGGCTCCTACGAGCAGTACTTC | CASSHRGEGSYEQYF
NA | NA | TRBJ2-7 | TRBV18 | 14 | TGTGCCAGCTCACCATTGGACAGTTCCTACGAGCAGTACTTC | CASSPLDSSYEQYF
TRBD2 | once | TRBJ2-1 | TRBV7-6 | 15 | TGTGCCAGCAGCCGGACTAGCGGGCCGAATGGTGAGCAGTTCTTC | CASSRTSGPNGEQFF
TRBD1 | NA | TRBJ1-5 | TRBV30 | 17 | TGTGCCTGGAGTCCTCCCGGGACAGGGGGCGGCAATCAGCCCCAGCATTTT | CAWSPPGTGGGNQPQHF
NA | NA | TRBJ2-1 | TRBV6-1 | 15 | TGTGCCAGCAGTGATACCGAGAACTCCTACAATGAGCAGTTCTTC | CASSDTENSYNEQFF
TRBD2 | NA | TRBJ2-1 | TRBV6-5 | 16 | TGTGCCAGCAGTTACTCGATTAGCGGGGGGATTCATGAGCAGTTCTTC | CASSYSISGGIHEQFF
TRBD2 | NA | TRBJ2-2 | TRBV12-5 | 22 | TGTGCTAGTGGTTTCCAATATTCGACCGGGACTAGCGGGAGTCGTAGAACCGGGGAGCTGTTTTTT | CASGFQYSTGTSGSRRTGELFF
TRBD1 | NA | TRBJ2-5 | TRBV5-6 | 15 | TGTGCCAGCAGCTTGAGGTTAGGGGGCGCAGAGACCCAGTACTTC | CASSLRLGGAETQYF
NA | NA | TRBJ2-1 | TRBV4-2 | 15 | TGTGCCAGCAGCCAAGCAGTTGCAGGACACGTTGAGCAGTTCTTC | CASSQAVAGHVEQFF